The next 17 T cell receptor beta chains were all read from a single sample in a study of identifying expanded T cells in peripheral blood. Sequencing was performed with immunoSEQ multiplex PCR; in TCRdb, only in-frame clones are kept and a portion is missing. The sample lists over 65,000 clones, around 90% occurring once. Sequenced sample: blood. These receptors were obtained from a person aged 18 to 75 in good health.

DNA of the CDR3: TGCGCCAGCAGCCAAGATGTTACCTTTGCCACAGATACGCAGTATTTT. This gives the protein CASSQDVTFATDTQYF. The chain couples TRBV4-3 to TRBJ2-3; D gene uncertain. Trimming stripped 0 bases from V and 2 bases from J, with 12 bases between. Germline V CDR1 and CDR2: LGHNA, YSLEER. This CDR3 has 16 residues.

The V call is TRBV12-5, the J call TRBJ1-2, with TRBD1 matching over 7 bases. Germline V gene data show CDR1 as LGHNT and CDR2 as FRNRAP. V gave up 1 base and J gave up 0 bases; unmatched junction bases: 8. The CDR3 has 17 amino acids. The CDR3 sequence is CASGLARDSLTNYGYTF. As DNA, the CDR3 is TGTGCTAGTGGTTTGGCACGGGACAGCCTTACTAACTATGGCTACACCTTC.

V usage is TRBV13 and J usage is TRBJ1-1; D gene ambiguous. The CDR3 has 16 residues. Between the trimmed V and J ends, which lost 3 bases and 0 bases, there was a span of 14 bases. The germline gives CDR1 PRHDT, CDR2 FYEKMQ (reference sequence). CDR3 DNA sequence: TGTGCCAGCAGCTTCACGGAATTGGGGTTGAACACTGAAGCTTTCTTT. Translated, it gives CASSFTELGLNTEAFF.

The CDR3 protein is CASSPRRSGGYTF. The CDR3 DNA reads as TGTGCCAGCAGTCCCAGACGGTCGGGTGGCTACACCTTC. V gene TRBV6-5 combines with J gene TRBJ1-2; D gene ambiguous. V was trimmed by 5 bases and J by 7 bases, leaving 14 bases between them. The CDR3 is made up of 13 amino acids. Germline V gives CDR1 MNHEY, CDR2 SVGAGI.

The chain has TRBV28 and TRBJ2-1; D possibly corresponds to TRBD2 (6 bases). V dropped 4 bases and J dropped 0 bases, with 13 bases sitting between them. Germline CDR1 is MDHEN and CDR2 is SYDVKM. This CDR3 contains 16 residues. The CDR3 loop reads CASSSPRGSSYNEQFF. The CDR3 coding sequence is TGTGCCAGCAGTTCCCCCCGGGGGAGCTCCTACAATGAGCAGTTCTTC.

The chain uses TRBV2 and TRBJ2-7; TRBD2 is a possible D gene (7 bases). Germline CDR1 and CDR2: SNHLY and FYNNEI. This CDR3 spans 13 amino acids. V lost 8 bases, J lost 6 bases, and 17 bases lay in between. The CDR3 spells CASLPAGATEQYF. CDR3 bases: TGTGCCAGCCTCCCGGCGGGGGCCACCGAGCAGTACTTC.

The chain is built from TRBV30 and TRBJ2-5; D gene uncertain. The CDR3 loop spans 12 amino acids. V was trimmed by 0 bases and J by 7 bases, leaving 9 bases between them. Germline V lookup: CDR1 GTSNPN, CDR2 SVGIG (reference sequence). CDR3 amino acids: CAWSVQDGTQYF. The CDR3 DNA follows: TGTGCCTGGAGTGTACAAGATGGGACCCAGTACTTC.

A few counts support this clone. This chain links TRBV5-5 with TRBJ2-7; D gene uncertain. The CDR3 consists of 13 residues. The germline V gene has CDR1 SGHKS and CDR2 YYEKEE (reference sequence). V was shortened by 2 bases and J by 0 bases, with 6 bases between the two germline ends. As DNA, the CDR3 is TGTGCCAGCAGCTTCCAACTCTCCTACGAGCAGTACTTC. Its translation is CASSFQLSYEQYF.

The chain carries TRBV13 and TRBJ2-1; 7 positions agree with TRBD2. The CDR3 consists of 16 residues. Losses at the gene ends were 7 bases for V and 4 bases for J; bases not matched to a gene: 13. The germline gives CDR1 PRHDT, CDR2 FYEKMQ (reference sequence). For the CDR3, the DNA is TGTGCCAGCAAAATAAGGGCTAGCGGACTTTACAATGAGCAGTTCTTC. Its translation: CASKIRASGLYNEQFF.

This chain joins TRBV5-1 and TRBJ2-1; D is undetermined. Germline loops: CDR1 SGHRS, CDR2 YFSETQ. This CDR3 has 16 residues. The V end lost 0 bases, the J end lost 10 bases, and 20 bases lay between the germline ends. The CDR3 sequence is CASSLAVSRVESEQFF. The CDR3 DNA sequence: TGCGCCAGCAGCTTGGCCGTCTCCCGGGTCGAGAGCGAGCAGTTCTTC.

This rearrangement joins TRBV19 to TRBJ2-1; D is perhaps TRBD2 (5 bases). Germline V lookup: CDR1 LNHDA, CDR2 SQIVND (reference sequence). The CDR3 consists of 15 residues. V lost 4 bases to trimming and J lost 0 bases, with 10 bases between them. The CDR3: CASSTGIPSYNEQFF. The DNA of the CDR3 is TGTGCCAGTAGTACGGGGATCCCCTCCTACAATGAGCAGTTCTTC.

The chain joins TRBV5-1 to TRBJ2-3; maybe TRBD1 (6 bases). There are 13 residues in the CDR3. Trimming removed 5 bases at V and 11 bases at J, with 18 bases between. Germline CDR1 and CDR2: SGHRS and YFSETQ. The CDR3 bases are TGCGCCAGCAGTGTGGGCCAACAGGGTGTGCAGTATTTT. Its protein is CASSVGQQGVQYF.

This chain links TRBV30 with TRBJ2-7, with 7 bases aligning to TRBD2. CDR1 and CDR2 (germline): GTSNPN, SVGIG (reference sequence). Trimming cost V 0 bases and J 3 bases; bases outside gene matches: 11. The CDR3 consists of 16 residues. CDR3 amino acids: CAWSVPRGDGNYEQYF. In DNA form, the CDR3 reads TGTGCCTGGAGTGTCCCACGGGGGGACGGAAACTACGAGCAGTACTTC. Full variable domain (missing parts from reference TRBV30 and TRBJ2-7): SQTIHQWPATLVQPVGSPLSLECTVEGTSNPNLYWYRQAAGRGLQLLFYSVGIGQISSEVPQNLSASRPQDRQFILSSKKLLLSDSGFYLCAWSVPRGDGNYEQYFGPGTRLTVT.

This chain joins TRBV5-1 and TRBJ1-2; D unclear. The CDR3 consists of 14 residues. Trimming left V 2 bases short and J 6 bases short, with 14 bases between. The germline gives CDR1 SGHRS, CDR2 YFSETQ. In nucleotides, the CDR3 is TGCGCCAGCAGCTTTCCAAGCGGGGTGGATGGCTACACCTTC. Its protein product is CASSFPSGVDGYTF.

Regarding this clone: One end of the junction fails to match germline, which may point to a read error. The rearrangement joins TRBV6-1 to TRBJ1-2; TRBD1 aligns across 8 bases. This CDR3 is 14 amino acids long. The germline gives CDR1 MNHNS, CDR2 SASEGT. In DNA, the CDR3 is TGCACCACAGGGGGAGGGGGCTTGAAGAATGGCTACACCTTC. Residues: CTTGGGGLKNGYTF.

The CDR3 protein is CASSRGAGNYGYTF. Written as DNA, the CDR3 is TGTGCCAGTAGTAGAGGGGCAGGGAACTATGGCTACACCTTC. This chain joins TRBV19 and TRBJ1-2; possibly TRBD1 for D (5 bases). V was shortened by 4 bases and J by 2 bases, with 11 bases between the two germline ends. The CDR3 is 14 amino acids. Germline CDR1 reads LNHDA; CDR2 reads SQIVND (reference sequence).

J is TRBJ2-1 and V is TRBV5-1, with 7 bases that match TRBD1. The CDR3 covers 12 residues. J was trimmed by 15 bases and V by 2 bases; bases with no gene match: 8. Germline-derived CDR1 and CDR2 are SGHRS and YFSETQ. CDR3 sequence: CASSFSGTVTFF. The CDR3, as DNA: TGCGCCAGCAGCTTTTCCGGGACAGTCACGTTCTTC.